A selection of T cell receptor beta chains follows, all from one sample in a study of blood T cell repertoires in COVID-19. Method: immunoSEQ multiplex PCR; TCRdb's copy keeps in-frame clones and lacks some. The sample holds about 320,000 clones, about 82% seen once. The sample consisted of peripheral blood. The receptors originated from a human donor in a cohort sampled during active COVID-19. Each CDR3 is given with its conserved first and last residue. Each record gives: D gene, clone size, J gene, V gene, CDR3 protein, CDR3 DNA. A D gene is named only where the DNA matches it firmly. The size entry is marked missing in some rows and otherwise reads once, few, many or a size class.

-	-	TRBJ1-3	TRBV18	CASSPSEKGLNTIYF	TGTGCCAGCTCACCTTCCGAAAAGGGGTTAAACACCATATATTTT
TRBD1	-	TRBJ1-6	TRBV5-4	CASSGRDRHNSPLHF	TGTGCCAGCAGCGGCCGGGACAGACATAATTCACCCCTCCACTTT
-	-	TRBJ1-1	TRBV29-1	CSVPTPHRAMNTEAFF	TGCAGCGTCCCCACCCCCCACAGGGCCATGAACACTGAAGCTTTCTTT
TRBD2	-	TRBJ2-1	TRBV2	CASSAVSGVADEQFF	TGTGCCAGCAGTGCCGTTAGCGGGGTTGCTGATGAGCAGTTCTTC
-	-	TRBJ2-3	TRBV29-1	CSVGGGTDTQYF	TGCAGCGTGGGGGGTGGCACAGATACGCAGTATTTT
-	once	TRBJ2-2	TRBV6-1	CASSEFSLNTGELFF	TGTGCCAGCAGTGAATTCAGTTTAAACACCGGGGAGCTGTTTTTT
TRBD1	-	TRBJ1-2	TRBV30	CAWSVGTGDGYTF	TGTGCCTGGAGTGTAGGGACAGGGGATGGCTACACCTTC
-	-	TRBJ2-7	TRBV7-6	CASSANRGAGGPYEQYF	TGTGCCAGCAGCGCCAACAGGGGTGCGGGGGGCCCCTACGAGCAGTACTTC
-	-	TRBJ2-6	TRBV4-2	CASSHQDSQGSSGANVLTF	TGTGCCAGCAGCCACCAGGACAGTCAAGGGAGCTCTGGGGCCAACGTCCTGACTTTC
-	-	TRBJ1-2	TRBV5-1	CASSFEGYGYTF	TGCGCCAGCAGTTTTGAGGGCTATGGCTACACCTTC
TRBD2	-	TRBJ2-3	TRBV6-5	CASMRLAGLNTQYF	TGTGCCAGCATGAGACTAGCGGGGTTGAATACGCAGTATTTT
TRBD1	-	TRBJ2-3	TRBV5-1	CASREQGTNTDTQYF	TGCGCCAGCAGGGAACAGGGGACAAACACAGATACGCAGTATTTT
-	-	TRBJ1-5	TRBV7-8	CASSYARGNSNQPQHF	TGTGCCAGCAGCTATGCCCGGGGTAATAGCAATCAGCCCCAGCATTTT
-	-	TRBJ2-7	TRBV7-9	CASSFRDYEQYF	TGTGCCAGCAGCTTCCGGGACTACGAGCAGTACTTC
-	-	TRBJ2-5	TRBV5-1	CASSPGSKETQYF	TGCGCCAGCAGCCCCGGTTCCAAAGAGACCCAGTACTTC
TRBD1	-	TRBJ2-1	TRBV24-1	CATRDGDSSYNEQFF	TGTGCCACTCGAGACGGGGACAGCTCCTACAATGAGCAGTTCTTC
-	-	TRBJ1-2	TRBV2	CASRGGLVYGYTF	TGTGCCAGCAGGGGGGGGCTGGTCTATGGCTACACCTTC